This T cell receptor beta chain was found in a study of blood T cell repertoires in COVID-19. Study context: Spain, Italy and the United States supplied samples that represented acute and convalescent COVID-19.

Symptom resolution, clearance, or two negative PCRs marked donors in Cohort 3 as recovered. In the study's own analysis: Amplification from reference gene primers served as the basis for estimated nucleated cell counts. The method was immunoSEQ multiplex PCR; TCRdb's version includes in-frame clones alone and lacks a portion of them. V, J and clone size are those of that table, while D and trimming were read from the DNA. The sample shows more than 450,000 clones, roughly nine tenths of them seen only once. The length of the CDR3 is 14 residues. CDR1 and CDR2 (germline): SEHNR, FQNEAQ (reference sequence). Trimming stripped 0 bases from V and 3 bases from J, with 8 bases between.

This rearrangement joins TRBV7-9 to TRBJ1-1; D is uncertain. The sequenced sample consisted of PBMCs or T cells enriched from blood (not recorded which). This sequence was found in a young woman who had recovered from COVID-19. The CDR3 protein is CASSLALEDTEAFF. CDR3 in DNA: TGTGCCAGCAGCTTAGCCCTCGAGGACACTGAAGCTTTCTTT.